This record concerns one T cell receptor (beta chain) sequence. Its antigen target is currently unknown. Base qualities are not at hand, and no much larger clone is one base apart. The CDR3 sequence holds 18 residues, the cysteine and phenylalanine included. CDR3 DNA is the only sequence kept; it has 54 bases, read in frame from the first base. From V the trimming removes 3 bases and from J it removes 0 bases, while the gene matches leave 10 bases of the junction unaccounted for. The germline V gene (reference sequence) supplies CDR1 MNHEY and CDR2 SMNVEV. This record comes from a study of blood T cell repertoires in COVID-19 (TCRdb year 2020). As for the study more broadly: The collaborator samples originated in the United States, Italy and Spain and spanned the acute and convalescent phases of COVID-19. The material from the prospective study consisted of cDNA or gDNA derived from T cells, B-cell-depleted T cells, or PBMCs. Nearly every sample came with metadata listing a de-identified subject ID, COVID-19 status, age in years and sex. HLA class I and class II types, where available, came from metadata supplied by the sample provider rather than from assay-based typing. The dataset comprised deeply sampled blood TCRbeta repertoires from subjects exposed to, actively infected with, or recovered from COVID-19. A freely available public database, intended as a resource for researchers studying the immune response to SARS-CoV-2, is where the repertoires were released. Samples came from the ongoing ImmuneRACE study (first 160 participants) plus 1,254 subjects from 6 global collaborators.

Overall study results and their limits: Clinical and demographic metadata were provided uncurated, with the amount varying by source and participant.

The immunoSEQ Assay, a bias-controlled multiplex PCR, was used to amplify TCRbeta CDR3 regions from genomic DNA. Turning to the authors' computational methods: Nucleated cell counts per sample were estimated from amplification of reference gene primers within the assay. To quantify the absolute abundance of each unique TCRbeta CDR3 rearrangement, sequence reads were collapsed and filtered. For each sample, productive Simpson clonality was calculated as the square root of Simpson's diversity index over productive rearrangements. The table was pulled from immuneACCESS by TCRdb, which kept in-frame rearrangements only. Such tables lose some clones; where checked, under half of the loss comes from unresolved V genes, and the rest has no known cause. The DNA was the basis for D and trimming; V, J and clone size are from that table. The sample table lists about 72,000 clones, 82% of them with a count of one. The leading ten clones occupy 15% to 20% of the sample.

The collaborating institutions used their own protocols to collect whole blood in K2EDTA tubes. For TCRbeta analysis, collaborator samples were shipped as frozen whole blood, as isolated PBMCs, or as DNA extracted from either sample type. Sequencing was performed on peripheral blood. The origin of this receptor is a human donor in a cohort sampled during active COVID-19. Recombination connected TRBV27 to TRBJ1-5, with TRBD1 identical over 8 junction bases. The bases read TGTGCCAGCAGTTTTAGGGGCAGGGGGCCCCTTAGCAATCAGCCCCAGCATTTT. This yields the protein CASSFRGRGPLSNQPQHF.